This T cell receptor (beta chain) was sequenced in a study of T-cell memory formation after mild COVID-19 listed by TCRdb under 2021. Some background on the complete study: TCR sequence clusters from the two donors were found to be largely donor specific. T-cell clones expanding and contracting after mild COVID-19 in two donors were tracked by longitudinal TCRalpha and TCRbeta repertoire sequencing. The cohort comprised two young, previously healthy adult volunteers, one female and one male. The paper as a whole reports these results and caveats: Contracting CD4+ clones turned up mainly in the CM and EM memory subsets, whereas EMRA was where CD8+ clones were enriched. SARS-CoV-2 specificity of the second-wave clones peaking on day 37 was not confirmed. Some responding clones were detected in pre-infection memory, suggesting pre-existing cross-reactive memory T cells joined the SARS-CoV-2 response. Only a couple of mild cases were covered by the study, and larger cohorts that include severe cases with pre-infection samples were considered necessary. From day 15 to 85, contracting clones showed balanced CD4/CD8 phenotypes, whereas a second wave of clones that expanded from day 15 to 37 leaned towards CD4+.

TCRdb shows the sequencer as Illumina NovaSeq 6000. TCRalpha and TCRbeta cDNA libraries were built by 5'RACE with constant-segment primers, adding sample barcodes and unique molecular identifiers. RNA was extracted from every sample with Trizol reagent. The libraries were amplified in two PCR steps, and the second step added a second sample barcode and Illumina TruSeq adapters. Sequencing of libraries was performed on an Illumina NovaSeq with 2 x 150 bp paired-end reads. Processing in the source paper ran as follows. The reads were demultiplexed and collapsed into UMI-guided consensus sequences using migec v1.2.7. Using mixcr v2.1.11, the UMI consensuses were aligned to TRA and TRB V and J templates and assembled into clonotypes. A clonotype was counted as expanded or contracted only if both edgeR and NoisET called the change significant, with noise models trained on biological replicates. edgeR calls used a false discovery rate-adjusted p below 0.01 and a log2 fold-change threshold of 1. As an exploratory analysis of dynamics, PCA with hierarchical clustering was applied to max-normalized trajectories of the 1000 most abundant clonotypes. Each responding clone was given a CD4 or CD8 phenotype based on the CD4+ and CD8+ repertoires, which had been sequenced separately. TCRdb reran the public reads through fastp at Q25 and MiXCR, keeping productive beta chains. Every entry covers one CDR3 protein and lists the most common genes and DNA from its rows. These V and J calls are TCRdb output, not the study's own analysis. This sample has around 420,000 distinct CDR3 sequences in its table, and roughly 26% of those were observed once. 8.8% of the sample is in the top ten clones.

Concerning this clonotype itself: Its specific antigen is unknown. Base quality data are lacking; no much larger clone is found one base away.

Ficoll-Paque density gradient centrifugation was used to isolate PBMCs. The germline V and J ends show losses of 1 base and 1 base respectively, and no gene match explains 4 bases of the junction. The CDR3 starts with the cysteine, ends with the phenylalanine, and has 16 residues. CDR3 DNA only is kept here, 48 bases in frame from base 1. The germline V gene (reference sequence) provides CDR1 DFQATT and CDR2 SNEGSKA. The sample was PBMCs or a T cell subset sorted from them (not recorded which). The sequence came from an adult woman who had mild COVID-19 (a few samples of this study predate the infection). The sample titles of this study are shuffled in the database, so cell type and time point are left out; the donor was told from shared clones. The V gene is TRBV20-1 and the J gene is TRBJ2-5; the junction holds 12 bases that match TRBD2. The nucleotide sequence is TGCAGTGCTAGAGCGGGGACTAGCGGGTCCCAAGAGACCCAGTACTTC. This encodes CSARAGTSGSQETQYF.